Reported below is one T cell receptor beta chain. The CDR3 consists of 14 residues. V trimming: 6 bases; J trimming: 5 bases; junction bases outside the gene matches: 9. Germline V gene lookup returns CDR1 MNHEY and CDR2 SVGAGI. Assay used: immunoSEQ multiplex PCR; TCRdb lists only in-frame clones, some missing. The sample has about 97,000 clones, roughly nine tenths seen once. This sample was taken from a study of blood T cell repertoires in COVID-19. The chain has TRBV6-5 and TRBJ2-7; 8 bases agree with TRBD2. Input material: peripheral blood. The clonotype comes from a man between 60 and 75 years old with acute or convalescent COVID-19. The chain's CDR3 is CASRRLSGGHEQYV. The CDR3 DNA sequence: TGTGCCAGCAGACGACTAAGCGGGGGCCACGAGCAGTACGTC.